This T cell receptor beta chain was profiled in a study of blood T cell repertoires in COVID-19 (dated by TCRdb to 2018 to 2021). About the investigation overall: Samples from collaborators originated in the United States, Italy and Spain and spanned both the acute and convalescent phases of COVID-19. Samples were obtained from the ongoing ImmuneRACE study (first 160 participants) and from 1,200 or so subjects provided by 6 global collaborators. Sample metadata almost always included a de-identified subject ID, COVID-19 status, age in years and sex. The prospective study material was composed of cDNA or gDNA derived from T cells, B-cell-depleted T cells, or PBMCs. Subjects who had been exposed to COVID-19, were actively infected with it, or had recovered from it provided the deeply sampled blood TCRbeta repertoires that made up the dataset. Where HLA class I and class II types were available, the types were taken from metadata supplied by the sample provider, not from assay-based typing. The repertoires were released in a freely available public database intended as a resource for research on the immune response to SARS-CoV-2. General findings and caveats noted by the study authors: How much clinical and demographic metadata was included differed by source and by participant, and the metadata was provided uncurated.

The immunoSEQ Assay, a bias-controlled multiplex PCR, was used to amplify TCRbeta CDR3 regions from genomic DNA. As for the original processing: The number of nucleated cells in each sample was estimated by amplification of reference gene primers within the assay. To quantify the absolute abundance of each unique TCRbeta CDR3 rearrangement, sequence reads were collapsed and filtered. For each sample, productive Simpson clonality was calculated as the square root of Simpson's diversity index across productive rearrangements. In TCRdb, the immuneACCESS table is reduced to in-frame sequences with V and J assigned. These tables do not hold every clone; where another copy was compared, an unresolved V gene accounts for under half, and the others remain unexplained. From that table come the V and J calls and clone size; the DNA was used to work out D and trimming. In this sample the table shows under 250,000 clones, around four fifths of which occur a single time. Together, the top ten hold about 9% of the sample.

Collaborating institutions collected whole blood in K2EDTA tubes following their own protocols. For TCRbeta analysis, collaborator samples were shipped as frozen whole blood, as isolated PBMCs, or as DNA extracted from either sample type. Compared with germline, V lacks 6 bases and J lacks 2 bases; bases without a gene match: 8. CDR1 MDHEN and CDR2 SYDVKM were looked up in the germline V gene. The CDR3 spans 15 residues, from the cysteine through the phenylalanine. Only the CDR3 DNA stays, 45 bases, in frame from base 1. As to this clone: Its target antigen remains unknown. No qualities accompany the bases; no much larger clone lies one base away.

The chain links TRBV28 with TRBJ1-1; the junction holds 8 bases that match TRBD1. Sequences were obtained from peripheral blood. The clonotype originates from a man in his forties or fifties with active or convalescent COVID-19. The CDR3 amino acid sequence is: CASSADRAVNTEAFF. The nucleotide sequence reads TGTGCCAGCAGCGCGGACAGGGCGGTTAACACTGAAGCTTTCTTT.